What follows are 8 T cell receptor beta chains derived from one specimen sequenced in a study of T cell responses to AZD1222 COVID-19 vaccine (dated by TCRdb to about 2021). The library was generated by the immunoSEQ multiplex PCR assay. Imported from immuneACCESS, the table was reduced by TCRdb to in-frame sequences with V and J called. These copies leave out some clones; in studies compared against another copy, an unresolved V gene accounts for under half, and the cause of the remainder is not known. The sample records 120,000 or so clones, approximately 88% of which are singletons. The ten biggest clones cover less than 30% of the sample. The sample's time point, from its label and the paper: baseline before first vaccination. The material sequenced was peripheral blood, taken on day 0 of AZD1222 vaccination. The receptors were gathered from an adult in good health.

This clone was observed a handful of times. The chain has TRBV6-5 and TRBJ1-3; D remains unclear. The V and J ends lost 6 bases and 0 bases respectively, with 12 bases between them. CDR1 is MNHEY, CDR2 SVGAGI, per germline. The CDR3 runs to 15 residues. DNA of the CDR3: TGTGCCAGCAGGGGATGGGCAGACTCTGGAAACACCATATATTTT. As protein: CASRGWADSGNTIYF.

CDR3: CASSLEPRSGVSTDTQYF. The CDR3 DNA is TGTGCCAGCAGCTTAGAACCACGTAGCGGGGTTAGCACAGATACGCAGTATTTT. The chain combines TRBV7-6 with TRBJ2-3, with 8 bases fitting TRBD2. The germline V gene has CDR1 SGHVS and CDR2 FNYEAQ. Germline trimming cut 1 base from V and 0 bases from J; bases unmatched to any gene: 9. The CDR3 runs to 18 residues.

The chain couples TRBV5-6 to TRBJ2-7; 14 positions match TRBD2. V dropped 4 bases and J dropped 0; count of bases not matched to a gene: 9. The germline V gene encodes CDR1 SGHDT and CDR2 YYEEEE. The CDR3 has 18 amino acids. CDR3 amino acids: CASSAGLAGVITSYEQYF. Here the CDR3 DNA reads TGTGCCAGCAGCGCGGGACTAGCGGGGGTGATAACCTCCTACGAGCAGTACTTC.

V usage is TRBV27 and J usage is TRBJ2-7; D is unresolved. V gave up 7 bases and J gave up 6 bases, with 7 bases separating them. CDR3 length: 10 amino acids. From germline, CDR1 is MNHEY and CDR2 SMNVEV (reference sequence). DNA for the CDR3: TGTGCCAGCAATAGGACCGAGCAGTACTTC. Its translation: CASNRTEQYF.

The rearrangement joins TRBV28 to TRBJ1-5; D not resolved. Per the germline V gene, CDR1 is MDHEN and CDR2 is SYDVKM. CDR3 size: 13 residues. Trimming stripped 7 bases from V and 7 bases from J, with 14 bases between. The DNA for the CDR3 is TGTGCCAGCAACCCTCAGATGCGACAGCCCCAGCATTTT. Translating it yields CASNPQMRQPQHF. Full variable domain (missing parts from reference TRBV28 and TRBJ1-5): DVKVTQSSRYLVKRTGEKVFLECVQDMDHENMFWYRQDPGLGLRLIYFSYDVKMKEKGDIPEGYSVSREKKERFSLILESASTNQTSMYLCASNPQMRQPQHFGDGTRLSIL.

The chain is built from TRBV25-1 and TRBJ1-2, with 7 bases matching TRBD1. The CDR3 sequence is 13 residues long. Trimming took 4 bases from V and 2 from J; bases not matched to a gene: 1. Germline lookup yields CDR1 MGHDK and CDR2 SYGVNS. In DNA form, the CDR3 reads TGTGCCAGCAGTGGGGACAGCAACTATGGCTACACCTTC. It translates to CASSGDSNYGYTF.

V usage is TRBV27 and J usage is TRBJ2-1; 11 bases match TRBD2. The CDR3 totals 16 residues. J was trimmed by 4 bases and V by 4 bases; bases with no gene match: 6. The germline CDR1 and CDR2 sequences are MNHEY and SMNVEV (reference sequence). CDR3: CASSSLAGGLYNEQFF. The CDR3 DNA reads as TGTGCCAGCAGTTCCTTAGCGGGGGGGTTATACAATGAGCAGTTCTTC.

The J gene is TRBJ2-1, the V gene TRBV11-2; a possible D gene is TRBD2 (5 bases). Trimming took off 1 base at V and 9 bases at J, with 13 bases between the two ends. This CDR3 is 14 amino acids long. Germline values: CDR1 SGHAT, CDR2 FQNNGV. The CDR3 coding sequence is TGTGCCAGCAGCTTAGGCGGGCTGGGGAGTGAGCAGTTCTTC. It codes for CASSLGGLGSEQFF.